The sequence of this TCR beta chain was determined in a study of T cell responses to AZD1222 COVID-19 vaccine. Findings of the study overall: At baseline, seropositivity was found in only a handful of AZD1222 recipients. Breadth and depth of Spike-specific TCRs rose after two AZD1222 doses. Females made up more of the donors, who were largely white British, and clonal diversity may have come out too low.

About this clone: Its antigen is still unknown.

Assay used: immunoSEQ multiplex PCR; TCRdb lists only in-frame clones, some missing. The data contain roughly 150,000 clones, around 93% of them seen just once; the ten biggest clones take up roughly 7.1%. The CDR3 loop spans 14 amino acids. Trimming shortened V by 0 bases and J by 6 bases, and 10 bases separated the two germline ends. Germline values: CDR1 SGHRS, CDR2 YFSETQ. The chain carries TRBV5-1 and TRBJ1-3, with a weak D call TRBD1 (5 bases). This clonotype was obtained from an adult who received the AZD1222 COVID-19 vaccine. The sample in question was peripheral blood, obtained 28 days after the second AZD1222 dose. CDR3 DNA sequence: TGCGCCAGCAGCTTGGCGGCAGGGCCAAACACCATATATTTT. Its translation: CASSLAAGPNTIYF. The complete variable domain, with remaining parts taken from reference TRBV5-1 and TRBJ1-3, reads KAGVTQTPRYLIKTRGQQVTLSCSPISGHRSVSWYQQTPGQGLQFLFEYFSETQRNKGNFPGRFSGRQFSNSRSEMNVSTLELGDSALYLCASSLAAGPNTIYFGEGSWLTVV.